These T cell receptor beta chains were read from a single sample in a study of long-term antiretroviral therapy in people with HIV. Generated by immunoSEQ multiplex PCR, the TCRdb table keeps only in-frame clones and is missing some. Of tens of thousands of clones listed, approximately 85% are singletons. The starting material was unsorted PBMCs, obtained 0.8 years before starting antiretroviral therapy. The receptors shown here come from a man in his late teens or twenties with HIV. CDR3s include the opening cysteine and the closing phenylalanine or tryptophan. D genes are given only for firm matches. Clone size, where shown, is once, few, many, or a class for clones that have expanded.

V,size,D,J,CDR3,DNA
TRBV15,-,-,TRBJ2-7,CATSRDLSQGISEQYF,TGTGCCACCAGCAGAGATCTAAGTCAGGGAATAAGCGAGCAGTACTTC
TRBV5-1,-,-,TRBJ2-7,CASSSGTATYEQYF,TGCGCCAGCAGCTCCGGGACGGCTACCTACGAGCAGTACTTC
TRBV6-4,once,-,TRBJ2-7,CASSDGPSETYEQYF,TGTGCCAGCAGTGACGGTCCGAGTGAAACTTACGAGCAGTACTTC
TRBV21-1,-,-,TRBJ2-1,CASSKEEGTGGNEQFF,TGTGCCAGCAGCAAAGAGGAGGGGACAGGGGGGAATGAGCAGTTCTTC
TRBV2,-,-,TRBJ2-3,CAIASGGTDTDTQYF,TGTGCCATCGCTAGTGGGGGGACAGACACAGATACGCAGTATTTT
TRBV13,once,-,TRBJ2-3,CASSLGVDTQYF,TGTGCCAGCAGCTTGGGGGTAGATACGCAGTATTTT
TRBV30,-,TRBD1,TRBJ2-7,CAWSVRDRNYEQYF,TGTGCCTGGAGTGTAAGGGACAGAAACTACGAGCAGTACTTC
TRBV7-9,-,TRBD2,TRBJ2-3,CASSFGGGSTDTQYF,TGTGCCAGCAGCTTTGGGGGGGGAAGCACAGATACGCAGTATTTT
TRBV5-1,-,-,TRBJ2-7,CASSLVGGPYEQYF,TGCGCCAGCAGCTTGGTCGGGGGCCCCTACGAGCAGTACTTC
TRBV30,-,-,TRBJ1-2,CAWRRLGGYTF,TGTGCCTGGAGACGACTCGGAGGCTACACCTTC
TRBV4-2,-,TRBD2,TRBJ2-3,CASSQLAGADTQYF,TGTGCCAGCAGCCAACTAGCGGGAGCAGATACGCAGTATTTT
TRBV15,-,-,TRBJ1-5,CATGDPRQPQHF,TGTGCCACCGGGGATCCGCGGCAGCCCCAGCATTTT
TRBV5-8,once,-,TRBJ2-1,CASLWYSYNEQFF,TGTGCCAGCCTCTGGTACTCCTACAATGAGCAGTTCTTC
TRBV27,-,TRBD2,TRBJ2-3,CASSRTSGTRAFADTQYF,TGTGCCAGCAGTCGGACTAGCGGGACCAGGGCGTTCGCAGATACGCAGTATTTT
TRBV7-8,-,TRBD2,TRBJ2-3,CASSLAAIAGPDTQYF,TGTGCCAGCAGCTTAGCTGCCATAGCGGGCCCAGATACGCAGTATTTT
TRBV7-9,-,-,TRBJ2-1,CASSLPSWVAEDNEQFF,TGTGCCAGCAGCTTACCGTCCTGGGTAGCGGAAGACAATGAGCAGTTCTTC
TRBV7-6,-,TRBD1,TRBJ1-5,CASSVTGGRSPQHF,TGTGCCAGCAGCGTAACAGGGGGCAGAAGTCCCCAGCATTTT
TRBV29-1,-,TRBD1,TRBJ1-2,CSVGDRFYGYTF,TGCAGCGTTGGGGACAGGTTCTATGGCTACACCTTC
TRBV27,-,-,TRBJ1-1,CASSPRQAGGIEAFF,TGTGCCAGCAGTCCTAGACAGGCCGGAGGCATTGAAGCTTTCTTT
TRBV4-1,-,TRBD1,TRBJ2-6,CASSQVGTGLFGANVLTF,TGCGCCAGCAGCCAAGTGGGGACAGGACTCTTTGGGGCCAACGTCCTGACTTTC
TRBV29-1,-,-,TRBJ1-1,CSGPRDHPSTEAFF,TGCAGCGGCCCCCGGGACCATCCGAGCACTGAAGCTTTCTTT
TRBV6-1,-,-,TRBJ2-1,CASSEAMRDEQFF,TGTGCCAGCAGTGAAGCGATGAGGGATGAGCAGTTCTTC
TRBV4-2,once,-,TRBJ2-7,CASSQNRGPYEQYF,TGTGCCAGCAGCCAAAATCGGGGCCCCTACGAGCAGTACTTC
TRBV7-9,-,-,TRBJ1-2,CASSPAATGYGYTF,TGTGCCAGCAGCCCCGCCGCGACAGGCTATGGCTACACCTTC
TRBV6-6,once,-,TRBJ2-7,CASSYSTEQYF,TGTGCCAGCAGTTATTCGACGGAGCAGTACTTC
TRBV19,-,-,TRBJ1-6,CASSIRGGKNSPLHF,TGTGCCAGTAGTATCCGAGGGGGAAAAAATTCACCCCTCCACTTT
TRBV11-2,-,-,TRBJ2-3,CASSPWGSQSTDTQYF,TGTGCCAGCAGCCCCTGGGGATCTCAGAGCACAGATACGCAGTATTTT
TRBV5-1,few,TRBD1,TRBJ2-7,CASSLVGQGLVEQYF,TGCGCCAGCAGCTTGGTGGGACAGGGGTTGGTCGAGCAGTACTTC
TRBV19,-,-,TRBJ1-5,CASSNYKGNQPQHF,TGTGCCAGTAGTAATTATAAGGGTAATCAGCCCCAGCATTTT
TRBV15,few,-,TRBJ2-7,CATSRDRDTFEQYF,TGTGCCACCAGCAGAGATCGGGACACGTTCGAGCAGTACTTC
TRBV18,-,TRBD2,TRBJ2-3,CASSPGLVPDTQYF,TGTGCCAGCTCACCCGGACTAGTACCAGATACGCAGTATTTT
TRBV6-1,-,-,TRBJ1-5,CASGGGHSNQPQHF,TGTGCCAGCGGAGGGGGTCATAGCAATCAGCCCCAGCATTTT
TRBV7-9,-,-,TRBJ1-1,CASDSGLEEAFF,TGTGCCAGCGACTCCGGATTGGAAGAAGCTTTCTTT
TRBV30,few,TRBD1,TRBJ2-7,CAWSLGQFYEQYF,TGTGCCTGGAGTTTGGGACAGTTCTACGAGCAGTACTTC
TRBV7-9,-,-,TRBJ2-7,CASTLANGAYEQYF,TGTGCCAGCACCCTTGCTAACGGCGCCTACGAGCAGTACTTC
TRBV2,-,TRBD2,TRBJ2-1,CASSVLTSGGARDEQFF,TGTGCCAGCAGTGTCCTGACTAGCGGGGGGGCTCGGGATGAGCAGTTCTTC
TRBV6-6,-,TRBD1,TRBJ2-3,CASTYRGETDTQYF,TGTGCCAGTACTTACAGGGGGGAAACAGATACGCAGTATTTT
TRBV9,-,-,TRBJ2-3,CASGRGGWDTQYF,TGTGCCAGCGGACGAGGGGGTTGGGATACGCAGTATTTT
TRBV29-1,-,-,TRBJ2-4,CSVLAKNIQYF,TGCAGCGTTCTAGCCAAAAACATTCAGTACTTC
TRBV27,-,-,TRBJ1-1,CASSNPGNTEAFF,TGTGCCAGCAGCAATCCAGGGAACACTGAAGCTTTCTTT
TRBV5-4,-,TRBD1,TRBJ2-7,CASSLQGIYEQYF,TGTGCCAGCAGCTTACAGGGGATTTACGAGCAGTACTTC
TRBV7-9,-,-,TRBJ1-2,CASSSPRFYGYTF,TGTGCCAGCAGCTCCCCACGGTTCTATGGCTACACCTTC
TRBV10-3,few,-,TRBJ2-5,CAISESALRQVEGETQYF,TGTGCCATCAGTGAGTCGGCCCTTCGACAGGTCGAGGGAGAGACCCAGTACTTC
TRBV7-2,-,TRBD2,TRBJ2-3,CASQSGGDTDTQYF,TGTGCCAGCCAGAGCGGGGGGGACACAGATACGCAGTATTTT
TRBV4-1,-,TRBD2,TRBJ2-7,CASSQGLAGNFYEQYF,TGCGCCAGCAGCCAAGGACTAGCGGGGAACTTCTACGAGCAGTACTTC
TRBV30,-,-,TRBJ1-1,CAWRRIEAFF,TGTGCCTGGAGGAGAATTGAAGCTTTCTTT
TRBV19,-,-,TRBJ2-7,CASSITGSQRNFLYEQYF,TGTGCCAGTAGTATCACGGGCTCACAGAGGAACTTCCTTTACGAGCAGTACTTC
TRBV4-3,-,-,TRBJ2-7,CASSPDASGVYEQYF,TGCGCCAGCAGCCCGGACGCCTCTGGTGTCTACGAGCAGTACTTC
TRBV11-3,few,-,TRBJ1-6,CASSLDRNSPLHF,TGTGCCAGCAGCCTTGACAGGAATTCACCCCTCCACTTT
TRBV7-2,-,TRBD2,TRBJ2-3,CASSLGTSGTGDTQYF,TGTGCCAGCAGCTTAGGGACTAGCGGGACGGGTGATACGCAGTATTTT
TRBV9,-,-,TRBJ1-2,CASSGSRGFSANYGYTF,TGTGCCAGCAGCGGAAGTCGCGGCTTTTCCGCTAACTATGGCTACACCTTC
TRBV10-3,-,TRBD1,TRBJ2-7,CAGGYRDRGSFEQYF,TGTGCCGGGGGCTACCGGGACAGAGGATCTTTCGAGCAGTACTTC
TRBV28,once,-,TRBJ2-7,CASSLDTEQYF,TGTGCCAGCAGTTTGGACACCGAGCAGTACTTC